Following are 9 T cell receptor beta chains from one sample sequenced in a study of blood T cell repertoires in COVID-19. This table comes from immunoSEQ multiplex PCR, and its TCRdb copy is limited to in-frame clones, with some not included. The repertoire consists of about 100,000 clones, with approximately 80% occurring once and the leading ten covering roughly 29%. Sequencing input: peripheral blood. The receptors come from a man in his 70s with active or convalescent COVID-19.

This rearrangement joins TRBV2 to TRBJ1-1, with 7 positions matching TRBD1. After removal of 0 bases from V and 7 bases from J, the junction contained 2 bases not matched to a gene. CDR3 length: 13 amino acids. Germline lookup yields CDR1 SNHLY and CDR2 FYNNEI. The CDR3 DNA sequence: TGTGCCAGCAGTGAAGCCAGGGGGAGTGAAGCTTTCTTT. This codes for CASSEARGSEAFF. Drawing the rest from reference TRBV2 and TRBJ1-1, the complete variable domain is EPEVTQTPSHQVTQMGQEVILRCVPISNHLYFYWYRQILGQKVEFLVSFYNNEISEKSEIFDDQFSVERPDGSNFTLKIRSTKLEDSAMYFCASSEARGSEAFFGQGTRLTVV.

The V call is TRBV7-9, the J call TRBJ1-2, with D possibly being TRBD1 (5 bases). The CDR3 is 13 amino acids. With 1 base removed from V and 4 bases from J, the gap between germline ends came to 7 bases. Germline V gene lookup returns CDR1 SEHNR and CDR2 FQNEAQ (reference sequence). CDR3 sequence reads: CASSLEGVYGYTF. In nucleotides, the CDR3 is TGTGCCAGCAGCTTAGAAGGGGTCTATGGCTACACCTTC.

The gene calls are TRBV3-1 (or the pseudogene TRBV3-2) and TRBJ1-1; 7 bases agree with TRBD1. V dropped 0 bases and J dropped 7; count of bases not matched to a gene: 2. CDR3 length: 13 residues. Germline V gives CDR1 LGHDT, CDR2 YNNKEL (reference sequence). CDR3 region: CASSQERQGEAFF. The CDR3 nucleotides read TGTGCCAGCAGCCAAGAAAGACAGGGTGAAGCTTTCTTT.

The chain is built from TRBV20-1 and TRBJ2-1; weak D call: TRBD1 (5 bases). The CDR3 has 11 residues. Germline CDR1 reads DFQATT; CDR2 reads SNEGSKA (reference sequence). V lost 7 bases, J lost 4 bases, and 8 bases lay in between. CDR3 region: CSGKGYNEQFF. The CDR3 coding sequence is TGCAGTGGGAAGGGGTACAATGAGCAGTTCTTC.

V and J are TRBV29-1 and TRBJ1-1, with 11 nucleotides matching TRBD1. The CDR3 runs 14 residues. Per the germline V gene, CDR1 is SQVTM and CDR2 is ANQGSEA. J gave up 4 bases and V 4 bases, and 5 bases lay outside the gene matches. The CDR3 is CSVGRGTGGTEAFF. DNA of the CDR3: TGCAGCGTTGGGAGGGGGACAGGGGGCACTGAAGCTTTCTTT.

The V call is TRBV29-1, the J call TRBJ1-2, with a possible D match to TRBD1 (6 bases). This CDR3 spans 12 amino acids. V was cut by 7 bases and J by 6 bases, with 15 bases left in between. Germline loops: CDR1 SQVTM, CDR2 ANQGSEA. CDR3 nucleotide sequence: TGCAGCGACGCGGCGGGGGGCCATGGCTACACCTTC. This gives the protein CSDAAGGHGYTF. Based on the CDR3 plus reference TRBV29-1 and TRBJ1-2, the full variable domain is SAVISQKPSRDICQRGTSLTIQCQVDSQVTMMFWYRQQPGQSLTLIATANQGSEATYESGFVIDKFPISRPNLTFSTLTVSNMSPEDSSIYLCSDAAGGHGYTFGSGTRLTVV.

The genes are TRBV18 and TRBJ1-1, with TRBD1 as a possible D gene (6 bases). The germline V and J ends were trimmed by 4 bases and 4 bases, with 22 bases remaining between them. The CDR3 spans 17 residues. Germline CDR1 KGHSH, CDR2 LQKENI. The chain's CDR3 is CASSLTSSKGGSTEAFF. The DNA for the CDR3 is TGTGCCAGCTCACTCACCAGCAGCAAGGGGGGGAGCACTGAAGCTTTCTTT.

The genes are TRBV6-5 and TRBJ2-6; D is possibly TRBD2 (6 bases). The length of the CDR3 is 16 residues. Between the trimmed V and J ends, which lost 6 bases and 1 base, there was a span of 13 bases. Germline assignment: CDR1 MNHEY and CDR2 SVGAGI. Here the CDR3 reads CASRYAGISGANVLTF. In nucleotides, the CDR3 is TGTGCCAGCAGATACGCGGGAATTTCTGGGGCCAACGTCCTGACTTTC.

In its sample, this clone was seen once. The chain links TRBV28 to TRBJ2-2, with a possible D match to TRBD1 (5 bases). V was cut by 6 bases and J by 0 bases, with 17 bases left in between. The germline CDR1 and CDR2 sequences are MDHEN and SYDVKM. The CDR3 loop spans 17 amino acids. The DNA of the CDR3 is TGTGCCAGCAGCCCTAGGGGAATATGGGCGAACACCGGGGAGCTGTTTTTT. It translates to CASSPRGIWANTGELFF.